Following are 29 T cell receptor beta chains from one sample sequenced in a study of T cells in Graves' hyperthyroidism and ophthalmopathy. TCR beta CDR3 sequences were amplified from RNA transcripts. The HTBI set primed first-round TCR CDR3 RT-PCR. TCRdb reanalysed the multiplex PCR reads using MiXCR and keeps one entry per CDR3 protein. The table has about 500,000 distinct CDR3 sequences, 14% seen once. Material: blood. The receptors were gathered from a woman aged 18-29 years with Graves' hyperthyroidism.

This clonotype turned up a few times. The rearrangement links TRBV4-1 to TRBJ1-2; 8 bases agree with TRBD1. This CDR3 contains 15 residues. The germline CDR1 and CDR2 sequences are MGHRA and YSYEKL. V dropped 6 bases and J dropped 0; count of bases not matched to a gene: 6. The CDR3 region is CASRDRAKANYGYTF. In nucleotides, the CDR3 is TGCGCCAGCAGGGACAGGGCTAAAGCTAACTATGGCTACACCTTC.

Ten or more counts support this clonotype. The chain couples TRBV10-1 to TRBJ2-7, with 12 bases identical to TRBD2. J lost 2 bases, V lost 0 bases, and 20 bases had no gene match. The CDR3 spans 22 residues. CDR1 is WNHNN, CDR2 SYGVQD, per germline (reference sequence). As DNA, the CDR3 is TGCGCCAGCAGTGAGTCCCGGGACAGTCGACTAGCGGGAGTGTCACCTACCTACGAGCAGTACTTC. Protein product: CASSESRDSRLAGVSPTYEQYF.

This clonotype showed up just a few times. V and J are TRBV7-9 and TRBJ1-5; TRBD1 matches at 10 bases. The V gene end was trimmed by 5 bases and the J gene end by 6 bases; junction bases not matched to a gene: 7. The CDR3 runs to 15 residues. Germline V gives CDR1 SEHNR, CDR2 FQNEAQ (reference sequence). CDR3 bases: TGTGCCAGCAGCCCCAGACAGGGGGCTGGTCAGCCCCAGCATTTT. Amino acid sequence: CASSPRQGAGQPQHF.

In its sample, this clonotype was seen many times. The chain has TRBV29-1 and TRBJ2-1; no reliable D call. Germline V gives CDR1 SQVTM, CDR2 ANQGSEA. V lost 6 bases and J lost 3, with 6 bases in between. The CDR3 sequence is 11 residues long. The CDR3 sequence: CSVDNYNEQFF. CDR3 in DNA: TGCAGCGTAGACAACTACAATGAGCAGTTCTTC.

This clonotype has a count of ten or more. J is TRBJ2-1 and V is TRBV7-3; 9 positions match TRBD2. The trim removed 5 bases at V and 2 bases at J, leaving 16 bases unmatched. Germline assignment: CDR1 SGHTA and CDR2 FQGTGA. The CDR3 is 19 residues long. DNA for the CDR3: TGTGCCAGCAGCCCGAGGGGGGTTTTAGCGGGAGTCGCCTACAATGAGCAGTTCTTC. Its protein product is CASSPRGVLAGVAYNEQFF. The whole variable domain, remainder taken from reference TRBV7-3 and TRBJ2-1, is GAGVSQTPSNKVTEKGKYVELRCDPISGHTALYWYRQSLGQGPEFLIYFQGTGAADDSGLPNDRFFAVRPEGSVSTLKIQRTERGDSAVYLCASSPRGVLAGVAYNEQFFGPGTRLTVL.

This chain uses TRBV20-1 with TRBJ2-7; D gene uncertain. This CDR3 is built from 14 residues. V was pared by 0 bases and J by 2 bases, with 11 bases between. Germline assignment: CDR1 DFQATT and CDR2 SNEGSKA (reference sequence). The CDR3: CSARDLDSPYEQYV. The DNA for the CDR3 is TGCAGTGCTAGAGATCTGGATAGTCCCTACGAGCAGTACGTC.

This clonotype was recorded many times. The CDR3 sequence: CASSELRQGTNGYTF. The CDR3 DNA is TGTGCCAGCAGTGAACTTCGGCAGGGTACTAATGGCTACACCTTC. This chain joins TRBV2 and TRBJ1-2, with TRBD1 as a possible D gene (5 bases). This CDR3 has 15 residues. Germline lookup yields CDR1 SNHLY and CDR2 FYNNEI. Trimming left V 2 bases short and J 6 bases short, with 16 bases between.

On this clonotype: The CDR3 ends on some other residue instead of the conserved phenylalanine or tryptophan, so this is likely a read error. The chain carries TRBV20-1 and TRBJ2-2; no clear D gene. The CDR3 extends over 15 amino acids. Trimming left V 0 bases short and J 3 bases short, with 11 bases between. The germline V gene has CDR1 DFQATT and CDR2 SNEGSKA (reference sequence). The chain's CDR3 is CSARDQGLHTGELFL. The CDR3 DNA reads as TGCAGTGCTAGAGATCAAGGGCTACACACCGGGGAGCTGTTTCTT.

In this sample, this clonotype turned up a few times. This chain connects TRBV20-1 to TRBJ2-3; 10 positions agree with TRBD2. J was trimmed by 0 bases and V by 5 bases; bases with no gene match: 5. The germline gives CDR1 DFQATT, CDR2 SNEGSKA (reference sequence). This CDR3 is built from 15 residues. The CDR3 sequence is CSAPVSGRSTDTQYF. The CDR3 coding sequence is TGCAGTGCTCCTGTTAGCGGGAGGAGCACAGATACGCAGTATTTT.

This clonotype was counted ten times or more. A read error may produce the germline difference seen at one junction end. The CDR3 bases are TGTGCCAGCAGTTCCGGACAGGGCGGAATCACAAACTTT. Protein sequence: CASSSGQGGITNF. The rearrangement links TRBV12-3 or TRBV12-4 to TRBJ1-6, with 8 bases lining up with TRBD1. This CDR3 spans 13 amino acids.

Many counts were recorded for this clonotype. This CDR3 is CASSPSEDIEQFF. The CDR3 DNA reads as TGTGCCAGCAGCCCATCTGAGGATATTGAGCAGTTCTTC. The chain has TRBV11-3 and TRBJ2-1; D is uncertain. Trimming stripped 5 bases from V and 9 bases from J, with 14 bases between. Looked up from germline, CDR1 is SGHNT and CDR2 is YENEEA. The CDR3 is 13 amino acids.

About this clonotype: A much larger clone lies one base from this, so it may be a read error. As DNA, the CDR3 is TGTGCCAGCAGCGAAGATGTAGGACAGAACACTGAAGCTTTCTTT. It encodes CASSEDVGQNTEAFF. V usage is TRBV14 and J usage is TRBJ1-1; D may be TRBD1 (5 bases). CDR3 length: 15 amino acids. Germline V gene data show CDR1 as SGHDN and CDR2 as FVKESK.

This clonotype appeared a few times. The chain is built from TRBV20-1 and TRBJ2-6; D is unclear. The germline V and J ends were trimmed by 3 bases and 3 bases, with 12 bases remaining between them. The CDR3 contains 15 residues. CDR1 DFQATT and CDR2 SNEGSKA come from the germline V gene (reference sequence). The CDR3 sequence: CSASGAGVGANVLTF. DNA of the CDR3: TGCAGTGCTAGTGGAGCTGGGGTTGGGGCCAACGTCCTGACTTTC.

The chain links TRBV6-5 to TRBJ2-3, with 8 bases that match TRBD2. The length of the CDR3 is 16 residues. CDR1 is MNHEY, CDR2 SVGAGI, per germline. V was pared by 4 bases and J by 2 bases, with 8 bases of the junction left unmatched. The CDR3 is CASSSAKRGYTDTQYF. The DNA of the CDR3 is TGTGCCAGCAGTTCTGCCAAGCGGGGGTACACAGATACGCAGTATTTT.

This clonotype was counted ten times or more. The CDR3 DNA reads TGTGCCATCAGTCGGGACCAAGAGACCCAGTACTTC. Its translation is CAISRDQETQYF. The V gene is TRBV10-3, the J gene TRBJ2-5; D is unclear. Germline V gene data show CDR1 as ENHRY and CDR2 as SYGVKD. This CDR3 spans 12 amino acids. Trimming took off 5 bases at V and 0 bases at J, with 4 bases between the two ends.

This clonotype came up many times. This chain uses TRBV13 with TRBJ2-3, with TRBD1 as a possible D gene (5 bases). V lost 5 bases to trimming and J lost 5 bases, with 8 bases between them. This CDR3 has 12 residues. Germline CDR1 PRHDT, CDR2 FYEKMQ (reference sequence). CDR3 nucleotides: TGTGCCAGCAGCCCCCAGGGAGATACGCAGTATTTT. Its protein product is CASSPQGDTQYF.

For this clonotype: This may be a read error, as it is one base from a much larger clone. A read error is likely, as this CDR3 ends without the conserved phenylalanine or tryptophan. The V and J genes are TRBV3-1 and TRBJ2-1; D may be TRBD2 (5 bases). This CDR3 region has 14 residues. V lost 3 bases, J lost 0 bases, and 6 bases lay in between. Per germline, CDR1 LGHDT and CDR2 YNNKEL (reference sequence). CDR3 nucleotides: TGTGCCAGCAGCCAGCGGGCCTCCTACAATGAGCAGTTCCTC. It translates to CASSQRASYNEQFL.

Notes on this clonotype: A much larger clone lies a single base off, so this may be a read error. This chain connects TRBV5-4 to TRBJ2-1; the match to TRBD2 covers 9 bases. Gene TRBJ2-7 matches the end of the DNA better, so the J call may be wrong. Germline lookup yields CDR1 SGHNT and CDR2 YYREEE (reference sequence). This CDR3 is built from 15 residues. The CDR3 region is CASSGQREVYNEQYF. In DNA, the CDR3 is TGTGCCAGCAGCGGGCAGCGGGAGGTCTACAATGAGCAGTACTTC.

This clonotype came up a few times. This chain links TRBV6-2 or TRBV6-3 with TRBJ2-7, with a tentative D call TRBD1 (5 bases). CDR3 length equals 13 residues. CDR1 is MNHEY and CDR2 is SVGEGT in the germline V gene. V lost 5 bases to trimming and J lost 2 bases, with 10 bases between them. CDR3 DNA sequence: TGTGCCAGCAGTCCGGACACTACCTACGAGCAGTACGTC. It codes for CASSPDTTYEQYV.

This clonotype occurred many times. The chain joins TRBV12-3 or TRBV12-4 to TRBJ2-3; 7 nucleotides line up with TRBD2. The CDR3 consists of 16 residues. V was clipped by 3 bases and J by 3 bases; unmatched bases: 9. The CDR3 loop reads CASSLGAGAATDTQYF. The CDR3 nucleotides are TGTGCCAGCAGTTTGGGTGCGGGAGCGGCAACAGATACGCAGTATTTT.

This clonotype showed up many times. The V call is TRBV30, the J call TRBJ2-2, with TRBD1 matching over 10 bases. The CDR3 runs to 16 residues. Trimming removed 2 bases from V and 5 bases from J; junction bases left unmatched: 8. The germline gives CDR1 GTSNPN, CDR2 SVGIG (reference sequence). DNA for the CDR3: TGTGCCTGGAGTCGACTGACAGGGGGCGCGACCGGGGAGCTGTTTTTT. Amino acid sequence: CAWSRLTGGATGELFF.

The CDR3 nucleotides are TGTGCCAGCAGTACCAGGGTTGGTGGCTATGGCTACACCTTC. Its translation is CASSTRVGGYGYTF. The chain has TRBV27 and TRBJ1-2, with a possible D match to TRBD1 (5 bases). CDR3 length: 14 residues. Trimming stripped 5 bases from V and 4 bases from J, with 14 bases between. Germline V gene data show CDR1 as MNHEY and CDR2 as SMNVEV (reference sequence).

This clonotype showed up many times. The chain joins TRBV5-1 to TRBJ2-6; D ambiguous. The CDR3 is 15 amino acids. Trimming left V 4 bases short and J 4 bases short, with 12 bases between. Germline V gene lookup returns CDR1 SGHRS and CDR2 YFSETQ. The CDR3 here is CASSERVAGANVLTF. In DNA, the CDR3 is TGCGCCAGCAGCGAAAGGGTAGCCGGGGCCAACGTCCTGACTTTC.

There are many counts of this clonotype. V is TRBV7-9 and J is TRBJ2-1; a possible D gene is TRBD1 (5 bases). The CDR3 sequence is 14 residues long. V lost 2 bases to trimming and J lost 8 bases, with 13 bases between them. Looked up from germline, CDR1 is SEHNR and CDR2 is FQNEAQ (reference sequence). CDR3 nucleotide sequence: TGTGCCAGCAGCTTACTTCCAGACAGTTATGAGCAGTTCTTC. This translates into CASSLLPDSYEQFF. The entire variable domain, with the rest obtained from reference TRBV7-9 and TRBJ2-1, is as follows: DTGVSQNPRHKITKRGQNVTFRCDPISEHNRLYWYRQTLGQGPEFLTYFQNEAQLEKSRLLSDRFSAERPKGSFSTLEIQRTEQGDSAMYLCASSLLPDSYEQFFGPGTRLTVL.

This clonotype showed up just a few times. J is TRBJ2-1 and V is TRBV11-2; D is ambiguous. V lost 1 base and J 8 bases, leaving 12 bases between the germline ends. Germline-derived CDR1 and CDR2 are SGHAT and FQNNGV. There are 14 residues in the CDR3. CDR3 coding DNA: TGTGCCAGCAGCTTAGGTCTAGTGGACGATGAGCAGTTCTTC. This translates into CASSLGLVDDEQFF.

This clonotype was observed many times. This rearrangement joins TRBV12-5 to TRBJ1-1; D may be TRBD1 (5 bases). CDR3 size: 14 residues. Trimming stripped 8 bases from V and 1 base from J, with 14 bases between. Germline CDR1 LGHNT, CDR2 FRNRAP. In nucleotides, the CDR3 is TGTGCTAGTTGCCGGACATCTACGAACACTGAAGCTTTCTTT. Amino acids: CASCRTSTNTEAFF. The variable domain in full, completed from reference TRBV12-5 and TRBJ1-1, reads DARVTQTPRHKVTEMGQEVTMRCQPILGHNTVFWYRQTMMQGLELLAYFRNRAPLDDSGMPKDRFSAEMPDATLATLKIQPSEPRDSAVYFCASCRTSTNTEAFFGQGTRLTVV.

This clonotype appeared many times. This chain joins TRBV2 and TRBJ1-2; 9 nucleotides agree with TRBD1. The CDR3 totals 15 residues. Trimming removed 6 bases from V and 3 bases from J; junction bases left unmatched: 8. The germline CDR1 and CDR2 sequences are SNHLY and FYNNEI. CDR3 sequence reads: CASRSQTGGDYGYTF. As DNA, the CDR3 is TGTGCCAGCAGATCACAGACAGGGGGGGACTATGGCTACACCTTC.

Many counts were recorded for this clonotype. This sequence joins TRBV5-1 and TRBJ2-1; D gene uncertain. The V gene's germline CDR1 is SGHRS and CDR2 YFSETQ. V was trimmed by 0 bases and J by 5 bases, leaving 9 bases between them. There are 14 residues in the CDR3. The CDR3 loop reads CASSLALGHNEQFF. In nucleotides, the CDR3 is TGCGCCAGCAGCTTGGCCCTCGGCCACAATGAGCAGTTCTTC.

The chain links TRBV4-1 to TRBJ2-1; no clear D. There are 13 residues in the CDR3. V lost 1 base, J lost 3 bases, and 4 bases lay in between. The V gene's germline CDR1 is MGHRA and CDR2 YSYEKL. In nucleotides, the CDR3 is TGCGCCAGCAGCCAAGCCTACTACAATGAGCAGTTCTTC. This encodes CASSQAYYNEQFF.